Shown below are 5 T cell receptor beta chains from a single sample sequenced in a study of cytomegalovirus exposure and HLA in healthy donors. Amplification used 60 Vbeta primers and 13 Jbeta primers. Using immunoSEQ multiplex PCR, the repertoire was profiled, and TCRdb retains in-frame clones only, with some absent. In the table there are 180,000 or so clones, over 75% of which are singletons. Sequences were obtained from PBMCs. These receptors all stem from a man in his forties in good health and CMV-seropositive.

This sequence joins TRBV4-1 and TRBJ2-7; D ambiguous. This CDR3 is 17 amino acids long. V shed 1 base and J shed 0 bases, with 16 bases lying between them. Germline loops: CDR1 MGHRA, CDR2 YSYEKL. The DNA of the CDR3 is TGCGCCAGCAGCCAAGTTCATTCGGCGGAGAGCTCCTACGAGCAGTACTTC. This encodes CASSQVHSAESSYEQYF.

The V and J genes are TRBV29-1 and TRBJ1-4, with unresolved D. The CDR3 consists of 12 residues. Germline loops: CDR1 SQVTM, CDR2 ANQGSEA. V dropped 1 base and J dropped 9 bases, with 9 bases sitting between them. The CDR3 sequence is CSVEVERKKLFF. The CDR3 DNA reads TGCAGCGTTGAAGTGGAGAGGAAAAAACTGTTTTTT.

The DNA of the CDR3 is TGTGCCAGCAGTTCTCCGGGACAGGGCCTGGAGACCCAGTACTTC. It encodes CASSSPGQGLETQYF. V is TRBV28 and J is TRBJ2-5, with 9 positions matching TRBD1. J gave up 5 bases and V 4 bases, and 8 bases lay outside the gene matches. Per germline, CDR1 MDHEN and CDR2 SYDVKM. The CDR3 is 15 residues long.

V usage is TRBV4-1 and J usage is TRBJ1-5; possible D gene TRBD1, 5 bases. V lost 0 bases, J lost 9 bases, and 9 bases lay in between. CDR3 length: 13 amino acids. CDR1 is MGHRA and CDR2 is YSYEKL in the germline V gene. CDR3 nucleotides: TGCGCCAGCAGCCAAGAGGCCCAGGGGCCCCAGCATTTT. Its translation: CASSQEAQGPQHF.

The CDR3 reads CASRGTSGSYEQYF. Written as DNA, the CDR3 is TGTGCCAGCAGGGGGACTAGTGGTTCCTACGAGCAGTACTTC. This sequence joins TRBV28 and TRBJ2-7; 8 nucleotides agree with TRBD2. Per germline, CDR1 MDHEN and CDR2 SYDVKM. With 6 bases clipped from V and 1 base from J, the junction kept 5 bases outside the gene matches. The length of the CDR3 is 14 residues.